Below are 11 T cell receptor beta chains sequenced from a single sample in a study of Graves' ophthalmopathy and Graves' hyperthyroidism. Amplification from RNA transcripts yielded the TCR beta CDR3 regions. RT-PCR in the first round used HTBI primers; a second-round multiplex PCR followed. TCRdb re-analysed the multiplex PCR reads in MiXCR, keeping a single row per CDR3 protein. The sample lists more than 1,000,000 distinct CDR3 sequences; 35% to 40% were seen once. Sequences were obtained from peripheral blood or thyroid tissue (not recorded which). These TCRs come from an adult man with Graves' hyperthyroidism.

The J gene is TRBJ2-2, the V gene TRBV20-1, with 10 bases fitting TRBD1. The germline V gene has CDR1 DFQATT and CDR2 SNEGSKA (reference sequence). J gave up 5 bases and V 5 bases, and 11 bases lay outside the gene matches. This CDR3 spans 16 amino acids. The CDR3 is CSAPLRPGQGTGELFF. The DNA of the CDR3 is TGCAGTGCTCCCCTAAGGCCGGGACAGGGGACCGGGGAGCTGTTTTTT.

This clonotype was counted once. CDR3 bases: TGTGCCACCGCTCGTGGAGGGGAAGAGACCCAGTACTTC. As protein: CATARGGEETQYF. The chain has TRBV28 and TRBJ2-5; tentative D call: TRBD2 (6 bases). The V gene lost 10 bases and the J gene lost 3 bases, with 15 bases spanning the gap. Germline V gene sequence: CDR1 MDHEN, CDR2 SYDVKM. CDR3 size: 13 residues.

This clonotype has a count of ten or more. The chain joins TRBV11-2 to TRBJ2-7; D tentatively reads TRBD1 or TRBD2 (5 bases each). Per germline, CDR1 SGHAT and CDR2 FQNNGV. Between the trimmed V and J ends, which lost 1 base and 4 bases, there was a span of 14 bases. The CDR3 runs to 15 residues. The CDR3 sequence is CASSLAPRGSYEQYF. CDR3 DNA sequence: TGTGCCAGCAGCTTAGCGCCGAGGGGTTCGTACGAGCAGTACTTC.

This clonotype came up once. The chain carries TRBV7-2 and TRBJ2-7, with TRBD2 matching 9 bases. This CDR3 contains 15 residues. CDR1 and CDR2 (germline): SGHTA, FQGNSA. With V trimmed by 6 bases and J by 0 bases, 6 bases remained unmatched. CDR3 sequence reads: CASRNSGLASYEQYF. In nucleotides, the CDR3 is TGTGCCAGCAGAAACTCGGGACTAGCCTCCTACGAGCAGTACTTC. Using reference TRBV7-2 and TRBJ2-7 for the parts outside the CDR3, the full variable domain is GAGVSQSPSNKVTEKGKDVELRCDPISGHTALYWYRQSLGQGLEFLIYFQGNSAPDKSGLPSDRFSAERTGGSVSTLTIQRTQQEDSAVYLCASRNSGLASYEQYFGPGTRLTVT.

Only a few counts were recorded for this clonotype. The chain recombines TRBV7-2 with TRBJ2-7; 7 bases are a match to TRBD2. This CDR3 is built from 14 residues. J gave up 3 bases and V 3 bases, and 5 bases lay outside the gene matches. CDR1 and CDR2 from the germline V gene are SGHTA and FQGNSA. DNA for the CDR3: TGTGCCAGCAGCTTTACAACTAGCGACTACGAGCAGTACTTC. The encoded protein is CASSFTTSDYEQYF.

Remarks on this clonotype: Possible read error: a much larger clone is one base away. This chain connects TRBV2 to TRBJ2-7, with 7 bases lining up with TRBD2. Looked up from germline, CDR1 is SNHLY and CDR2 is FYNNEI. The CDR3 is 13 amino acids. The CDR3 coding sequence is TGTGCCCGCAGTGGACTAGTTCGCTACGAGCAGTACTTC. Translating gives CARSGLVRYEQYF. The variable domain in full, with the rest retrieved from reference TRBV2 and TRBJ2-7, is EPEVTQTPSHQVTQMGQEVILRCVPISNHLYFYWYRQILGQKVEFLVSFYNNEISEKSEIFDDQFSVERPDGSNFTLKIRSTKLEDSAMYFCARSGLVRYEQYFGPGTRLTVT.

This clonotype was seen ten or more times. This rearrangement joins TRBV20-1 to TRBJ1-5; possible D gene TRBD1, 6 bases. CDR3 length: 13 residues. The V end lost 4 bases, the J end lost 5 bases, and 12 bases lay between the germline ends. The germline V gene has CDR1 DFQATT and CDR2 SNEGSKA (reference sequence). Here the CDR3 DNA reads TGCAGTGCTATTTCGGAGGGGGATCAGCCCCAGCATTTT. This encodes CSAISEGDQPQHF.

This clonotype was detected many times. The rearrangement joins TRBV24-1 to TRBJ1-5; D remains unclear. The ends were cut back, 3 bases at V and 2 bases at J, with 10 bases in the middle. Looked up from germline, CDR1 is KGHDR and CDR2 is SFDVKD. The CDR3 is 15 residues long. CDR3 in DNA: TGTGCCACCAGTGATACAAGGGAGGGCAATCAGCCCCAGCATTTT. This gives the protein CATSDTREGNQPQHF.

J is TRBJ1-2 and V is TRBV6-5; 7 nucleotides line up with TRBD1. CDR1 and CDR2 from the germline V gene are MNHEY and SVGAGI. V gave up 2 bases and J gave up 0 bases; unmatched junction bases: 3. The CDR3 is 15 amino acids. The CDR3 nucleotides read TGTGCCAGCAGTTACGGGGGGACAGCTAACTATGGCTACACCTTC. Its translation is CASSYGGTANYGYTF.

V is TRBV19 and J is TRBJ2-7; tentatively, D is TRBD2 (6 bases). This CDR3 has 14 residues. Per the germline V gene, CDR1 is LNHDA and CDR2 is SQIVND (reference sequence). V lost 5 bases to trimming and J lost 7 bases, with 18 bases between them. The CDR3, as DNA: TGTGCCAGTAGTCCCCGCGGGGCGGAGGAAGAGCAGTACTTC. Translating it yields CASSPRGAEEEQYF. The variable domain in full, completed from reference TRBV19 and TRBJ2-7, reads DGGITQSPKYLFRKEGQNVTLSCEQNLNHDAMYWYRQDPGQGLRLIYYSQIVNDFQKGDIAEGYSVSREKKESFPLTVTSAQKNPTAFYLCASSPRGAEEEQYFGPGTRLTVT.

This clonotype was observed a handful of times. CDR3 nucleotide sequence: TGTGCCAGCCTACCCGGGACAGTTGGACAGCCCCAGCATTTT. Amino acid sequence: CASLPGTVGQPQHF. The rearrangement links TRBV28 to TRBJ1-5; 7 positions match TRBD1. The CDR3 spans 14 residues. The V segment lost 8 bases and the J segment 7 bases; nucleotides outside the gene matches: 11. Germline values: CDR1 MDHEN, CDR2 SYDVKM.